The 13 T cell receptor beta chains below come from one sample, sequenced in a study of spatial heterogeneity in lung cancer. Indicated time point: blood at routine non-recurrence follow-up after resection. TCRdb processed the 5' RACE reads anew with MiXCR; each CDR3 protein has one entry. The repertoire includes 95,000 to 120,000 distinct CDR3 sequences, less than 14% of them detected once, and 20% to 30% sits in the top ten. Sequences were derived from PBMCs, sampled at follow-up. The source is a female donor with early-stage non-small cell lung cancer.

CDR3 nucleotides: TGTGCCAGCAGCCCCCAGGCAGACAATGAGCAGTTCTTC. Protein product: CASSPQADNEQFF. The chain carries TRBV7-2 and TRBJ2-1; D not resolved. Germline V gene sequence: CDR1 SGHTA, CDR2 FQGNSA. The CDR3 consists of 13 residues. Trimming took 5 bases from V and 5 from J, leaving 10 bases between them.

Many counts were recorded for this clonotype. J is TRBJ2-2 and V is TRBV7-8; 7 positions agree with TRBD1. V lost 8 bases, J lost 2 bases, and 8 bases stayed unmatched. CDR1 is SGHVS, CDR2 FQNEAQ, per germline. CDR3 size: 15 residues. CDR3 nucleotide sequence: TGTGCCAGCTTTCCCGGGACAGTTAACACCGGGGAGCTGTTTTTT. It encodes CASFPGTVNTGELFF.

The CDR3 region has the DNA TGCGCCAGCAGTCGCGACAGAGGGACTAGCGGGAGGACTAATGAGCAGTTCTTC. Translating gives CASSRDRGTSGRTNEQFF. The V call is TRBV23-1, the J call TRBJ2-1; TRBD2 matches 15 bases. TRBV23-1 falls under the ORF class, with uncertain function. This CDR3 has 18 residues. The V gene end was trimmed by 4 bases and the J gene end by 7 bases; junction bases not matched to a gene: 11.

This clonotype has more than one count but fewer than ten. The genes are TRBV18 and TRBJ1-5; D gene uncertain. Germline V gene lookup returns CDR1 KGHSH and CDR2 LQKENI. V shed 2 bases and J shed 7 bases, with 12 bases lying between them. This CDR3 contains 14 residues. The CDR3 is CASSPTPVGQPQHF. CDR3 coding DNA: TGTGCCAGCTCACCAACGCCGGTTGGGCAGCCCCAGCATTTT.

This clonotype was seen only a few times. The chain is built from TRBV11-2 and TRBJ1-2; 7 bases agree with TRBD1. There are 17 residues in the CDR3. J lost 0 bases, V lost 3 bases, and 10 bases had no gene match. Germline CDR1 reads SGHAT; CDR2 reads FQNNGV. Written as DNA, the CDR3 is TGTGCCAGCAGCTTTCGTCGGGACAGACGCTCTAACTATGGCTACACCTTC. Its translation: CASSFRRDRRSNYGYTF.

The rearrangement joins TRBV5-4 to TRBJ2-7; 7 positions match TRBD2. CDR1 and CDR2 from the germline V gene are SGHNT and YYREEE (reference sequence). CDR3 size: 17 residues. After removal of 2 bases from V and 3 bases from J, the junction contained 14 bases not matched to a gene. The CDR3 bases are TGTGCCAGCAGCTTTTTCCGCGGGGGACGGGAGGTCTACGAGCAGTACTTC. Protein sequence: CASSFFRGGREVYEQYF.

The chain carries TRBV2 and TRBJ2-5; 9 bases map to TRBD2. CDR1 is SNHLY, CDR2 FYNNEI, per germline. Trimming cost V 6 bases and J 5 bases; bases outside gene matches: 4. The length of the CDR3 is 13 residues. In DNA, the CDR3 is TGTGCCAGCAGGCTAGCGGGAACCGAGACCCAGTACTTC. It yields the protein CASRLAGTETQYF.

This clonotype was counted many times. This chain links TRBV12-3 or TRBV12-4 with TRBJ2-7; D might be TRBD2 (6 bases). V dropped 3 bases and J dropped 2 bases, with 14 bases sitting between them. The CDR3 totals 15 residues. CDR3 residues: CASSFSGAPPYEQYF. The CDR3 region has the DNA TGTGCCAGCAGTTTTAGCGGAGCCCCCCCCTACGAGCAGTACTTC.

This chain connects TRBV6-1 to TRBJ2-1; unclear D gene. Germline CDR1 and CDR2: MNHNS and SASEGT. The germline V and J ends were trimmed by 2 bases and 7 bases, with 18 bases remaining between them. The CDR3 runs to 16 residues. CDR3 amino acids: CASSEQWKSLRNEQFF. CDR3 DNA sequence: TGTGCCAGCAGTGAACAGTGGAAAAGCCTACGAAATGAGCAGTTCTTC.

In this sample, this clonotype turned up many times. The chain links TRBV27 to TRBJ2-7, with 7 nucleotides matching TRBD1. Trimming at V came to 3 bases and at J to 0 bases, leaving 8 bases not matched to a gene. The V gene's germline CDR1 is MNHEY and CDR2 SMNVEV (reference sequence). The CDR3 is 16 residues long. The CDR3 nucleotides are TGTGCCAGCAGTTTTGGAGATGGGGACAGCTCCTACGAGCAGTACGTC. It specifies CASSFGDGDSSYEQYV.

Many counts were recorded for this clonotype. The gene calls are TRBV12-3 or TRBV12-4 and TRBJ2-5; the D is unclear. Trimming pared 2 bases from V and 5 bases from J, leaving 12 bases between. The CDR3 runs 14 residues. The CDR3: CASSLLQVKETQYF. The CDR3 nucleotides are TGTGCCAGCAGTTTACTTCAGGTCAAGGAGACCCAGTACTTC.

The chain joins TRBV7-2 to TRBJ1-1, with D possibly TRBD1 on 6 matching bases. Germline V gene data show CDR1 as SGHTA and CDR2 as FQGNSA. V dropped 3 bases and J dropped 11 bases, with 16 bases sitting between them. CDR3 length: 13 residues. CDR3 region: CASSFGGSMSAFF. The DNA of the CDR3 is TGTGCCAGCAGCTTTGGGGGCTCAATGTCCGCTTTCTTT.

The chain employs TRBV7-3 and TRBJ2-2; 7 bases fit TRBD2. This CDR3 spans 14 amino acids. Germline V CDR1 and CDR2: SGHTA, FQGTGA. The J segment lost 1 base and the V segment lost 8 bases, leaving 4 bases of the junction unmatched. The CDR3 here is CASRWTRNTGELFF. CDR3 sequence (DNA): TGTGCCAGCCGGTGGACTAGGAACACCGGGGAGCTGTTTTTT.